These 20 T cell receptor beta chains were all obtained from the same sample, sequenced in a study of blood T cell repertoires in COVID-19 (dated by TCRdb to the early 2020s). Library preparation used the immunoSEQ multiplex PCR assay. TCRdb stores this immuneACCESS table with in-frame sequences only. Part of the clones is absent; in the studies checked, under half of the shortfall reflects unresolved V genes, and no reason is known for the rest. In this sample the table shows about 180,000 clones, 70% to 90% of which occur a single time. Roughly 2.9% of the sample comes from the top ten. Sequencing was carried out using peripheral blood. Receptors originate from a woman in her 30s with active or convalescent COVID-19.

The gene calls are TRBV20-1 and TRBJ1-1; D is ambiguous. CDR3 length equals 14 residues. The V and J ends lost 3 bases and 6 bases respectively, with 17 bases between them. Germline assignment: CDR1 DFQATT and CDR2 SNEGSKA (reference sequence). The chain's CDR3 is CSASLGLDSSEAFF. CDR3 nucleotides: TGCAGTGCTAGTTTAGGTTTGGATAGCTCTGAAGCTTTCTTT.

The genes are TRBV6-5 and TRBJ2-2; TRBD1 is a possible D gene (6 bases). Trimming pared 6 bases from V and 7 bases from J, leaving 12 bases between. The CDR3 sequence is 13 residues long. Germline-derived CDR1 and CDR2 are MNHEY and SVGAGI. CDR3 nucleotide sequence: TGTGCCAGCAGGCTACAGGGTTACGGGGAGCTGTTTTTT. It codes for CASRLQGYGELFF.

The chain uses TRBV14 and TRBJ1-2; TRBD1 agrees at 11 bases. With 1 base clipped from V and 7 bases from J, the junction kept 5 bases outside the gene matches. The CDR3 has 15 amino acids. Germline CDR1 is SGHDN and CDR2 is FVKESK. In DNA, the CDR3 is TGTGCCAGCAGCCAAGTACGGACAGGGGGCGGTGGCTACACCTTC. Its protein is CASSQVRTGGGGYTF.

A word on this clone: Other DNA sequences in this sample translate to the same CDR3. This chain links TRBV6-5 with TRBJ1-5, with unresolved D. This CDR3 has 13 amino acids. Germline values: CDR1 MNHEY, CDR2 SVGAGI. With 5 bases removed from V and 0 bases from J, the gap between germline ends came to 5 bases. In nucleotides, the CDR3 is TGTGCCAGCAGTCTAAATAGCAATCAGCCCCAGCATTTT. It translates to CASSLNSNQPQHF.

The chain recombines TRBV2 with TRBJ2-7; D gene unclear. Trimming removed 7 bases from V and 0 bases from J, with 13 bases in between. Germline V gives CDR1 SNHLY, CDR2 FYNNEI. The CDR3 totals 14 residues. This CDR3 is CASNSIFSSYEQYF. The CDR3 DNA is TGTGCCAGCAATAGCATTTTCAGCTCCTACGAGCAGTACTTC.

This chain connects TRBV5-4 to TRBJ1-2, with D possibly being TRBD1 (6 bases). Trimming removed 0 bases at V and 4 bases at J, with 16 bases between. CDR1 SGHNT and CDR2 YYREEE come from the germline V gene (reference sequence). The CDR3 runs 16 residues. The CDR3 region is CASSLGRGGVAYGYTF. For the CDR3, the DNA is TGTGCCAGCAGCTTGGGGCGAGGGGGGGTCGCCTATGGCTACACCTTC.

This clone is a singleton in its sample. The V and J genes are TRBV6-1 and TRBJ1-2; 7 bases are shared with TRBD1. Germline CDR1 MNHNS, CDR2 SASEGT. Trimming at V came to 3 bases and at J to 4 bases, leaving 2 bases not matched to a gene. The CDR3 has 13 residues. DNA of the CDR3: TGTGCCAGCAGTGAGGGACAGCTCTATGGCTACACCTTC. It codes for CASSEGQLYGYTF.

The rearrangement uses TRBV7-9 and TRBJ1-2, with a possible D match to TRBD1 (6 bases). In germline, CDR1 is SEHNR, CDR2 FQNEAQ (reference sequence). CDR3 size: 16 residues. Trimming took off 1 base at V and 7 bases at J, with 19 bases between the two ends. Here the CDR3 reads CASSLGTGVGAAGYTF. As DNA, the CDR3 is TGTGCCAGCAGCTTAGGAACGGGCGTGGGGGCGGCTGGCTACACCTTC.

Only a few counts were recorded for this clone. J is TRBJ1-2 and V is TRBV21-1; the D segment call TRBD1 is taken from the table without a DNA check. TRBV21-1 is shown as a pseudogene. This CDR3 comprises 13 residues. The CDR3 is CASSKDRNYGYTF. The CDR3 nucleotides are TGTGCCAGCAGCAAAGACAGGAACTATGGCTACACCTTC.

The chain is built from TRBV29-1 and TRBJ2-7; 10 nucleotides agree with TRBD2. The CDR3 has 14 residues. Germline loops: CDR1 SQVTM, CDR2 ANQGSEA. V was pared by 4 bases and J by 2 bases, with 5 bases of the junction left unmatched. CDR3 residues: CSVVGLAGAYEQYF. CDR3 in DNA: TGCAGCGTTGTCGGGCTAGCGGGAGCCTACGAGCAGTACTTC.

This clone was seen once. The rearrangement uses TRBV2 and TRBJ2-2, with 7 bases lining up with TRBD2. CDR3 length: 15 amino acids. J was trimmed by 3 bases and V by 10 bases; bases with no gene match: 11. Germline loops: CDR1 SNHLY, CDR2 FYNNEI. CDR3 sequence: CATQSGGIDTGELFF. CDR3 in DNA: TGTGCCACACAGTCGGGGGGTATAGACACCGGGGAGCTGTTTTTT.

The chain combines TRBV28 with TRBJ1-4; D is uncertain. There are 15 residues in the CDR3. CDR1 MDHEN and CDR2 SYDVKM come from the germline V gene. Trimming took off 6 bases at V and 7 bases at J, with 18 bases between the two ends. The CDR3 sequence is CASSTGGGGFEKLFF. DNA for the CDR3: TGTGCCAGCAGCACCGGTGGAGGAGGCTTTGAAAAACTGTTTTTT.

The genes are TRBV11-2 and TRBJ1-4; D not resolved. The CDR3 contains 13 residues. V lost 5 bases and J lost 8, with 12 bases in between. Germline-derived CDR1 and CDR2 are SGHAT and FQNNGV. CDR3 region: CASSPYDGEKLFF. CDR3 nucleotide sequence: TGTGCCAGCAGCCCGTACGACGGGGAAAAACTGTTTTTT.

The chain recombines TRBV5-1 with TRBJ1-6; D unclear. Per germline, CDR1 SGHRS and CDR2 YFSETQ. The CDR3 runs to 15 residues. Trimming shortened V by 0 bases and J by 10 bases, and 14 bases separated the two germline ends. CDR3 residues: CASSLAGVGRSPLHF. Here the CDR3 DNA reads TGCGCCAGCAGCTTGGCCGGGGTTGGGAGGTCACCCCTCCACTTT. The full variable domain, rest sourced from reference TRBV5-1 and TRBJ1-6, is KAGVTQTPRYLIKTRGQQVTLSCSPISGHRSVSWYQQTPGQGLQFLFEYFSETQRNKGNFPGRFSGRQFSNSRSEMNVSTLELGDSALYLCASSLAGVGRSPLHFGNGTRLTVT.

The chain employs TRBV5-1 and TRBJ2-7; 8 bases line up with TRBD2. V was clipped by 0 bases and J by 3 bases; unmatched bases: 5. CDR1 is SGHRS and CDR2 is YFSETQ in the germline V gene. This CDR3 spans 15 amino acids. The CDR3: CASSLASSGSYEQYF. The CDR3 DNA reads as TGCGCCAGCAGCTTGGCGTCCAGCGGGAGCTACGAGCAGTACTTC.

The chain has TRBV30 and TRBJ2-1, with D possibly matching TRBD2 (6 bases). Trimming took 0 bases from V and 9 from J, leaving 27 bases between them. The CDR3 has 18 amino acids. Looked up from germline, CDR1 is GTSNPN and CDR2 is SVGIG (reference sequence). CDR3 loop: CAWSVVRRGRQWRGEQFF. In nucleotides, the CDR3 is TGTGCCTGGAGTGTGGTGCGGAGAGGGAGACAATGGAGGGGTGAGCAGTTCTTC.

The genes are TRBV7-6 and TRBJ1-1; D possibly corresponds to TRBD1 (6 bases). CDR3 length: 17 amino acids. The germline V gene encodes CDR1 SGHVS and CDR2 FNYEAQ. Between the trimmed V and J ends, which lost 5 bases and 3 bases, there was a span of 22 bases. The chain's CDR3 is CASSPRGTFDVDTEAFF. DNA of the CDR3: TGTGCCAGCAGCCCCAGGGGCACTTTCGACGTGGACACTGAAGCTTTCTTT.

This clone was observed a few times. The genes are TRBV5-6 and TRBJ2-3; no clear D. The CDR3 runs 17 residues. Germline V gives CDR1 SGHDT, CDR2 YYEEEE. The V end lost 0 bases, the J end lost 3 bases, and 17 bases lay between the germline ends. The CDR3 reads CASSLAYVTTGTDTQYF. In DNA form, the CDR3 reads TGTGCCAGCAGCTTGGCATACGTTACAACCGGGACAGATACGCAGTATTTT.

The chain recombines TRBV29-1 with TRBJ1-3, with 7 bases lining up with TRBD1. CDR1 and CDR2 (germline): SQVTM, ANQGSEA. This CDR3 comprises 14 residues. The J segment lost 4 bases and the V segment lost 7 bases, leaving 10 bases of the junction unmatched. DNA of the CDR3: TGCAGCGCTTCCCCCGGGACAGCAGGAAACACCATATATTTT. This codes for CSASPGTAGNTIYF.

This chain connects TRBV28 to TRBJ1-1, with D maybe TRBD1 (6 bases). CDR1 MDHEN and CDR2 SYDVKM come from the germline V gene. V dropped 6 bases and J dropped 4 bases, with 18 bases sitting between them. The length of the CDR3 is 15 residues. DNA for the CDR3: TGTGCCAGCAGAACTAACAGGGTACGCCGCACTGAAGCTTTCTTT. Amino acid sequence: CASRTNRVRRTEAFF.